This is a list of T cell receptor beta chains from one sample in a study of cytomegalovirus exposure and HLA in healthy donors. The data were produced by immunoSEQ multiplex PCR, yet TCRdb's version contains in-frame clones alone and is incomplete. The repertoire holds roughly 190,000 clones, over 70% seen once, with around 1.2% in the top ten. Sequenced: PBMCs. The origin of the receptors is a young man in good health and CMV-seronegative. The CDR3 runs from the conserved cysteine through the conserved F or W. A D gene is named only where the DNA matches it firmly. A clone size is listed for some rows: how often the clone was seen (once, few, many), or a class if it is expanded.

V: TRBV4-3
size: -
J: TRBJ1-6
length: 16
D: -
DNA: TGCGCCAGCAGCCAAGATCGAGGGTACGTTTATTCACCCCTCCACTTT
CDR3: CASSQDRGYVYSPLHF

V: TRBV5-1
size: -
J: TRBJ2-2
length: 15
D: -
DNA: TGCGCCAGCAGCCCAGCAGGGGTAGACACCGGGGAGCTGTTTTTT
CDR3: CASSPAGVDTGELFF

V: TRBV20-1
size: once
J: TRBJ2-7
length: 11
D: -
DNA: TGCAGTGCTCAGATGCGGCGCGAGCAGTACTTC
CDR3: CSAQMRREQYF

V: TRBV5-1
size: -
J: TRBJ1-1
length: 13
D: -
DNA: TGCGCCAGCAGATCGGACAGTTTCACTGAAGCTTTCTTT
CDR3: CASRSDSFTEAFF

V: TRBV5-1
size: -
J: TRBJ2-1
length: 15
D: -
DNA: TGCGCCAGCAGCTTGGTAGGACAGAGTCCCAATGAGCAGTTCTTC
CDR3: CASSLVGQSPNEQFF

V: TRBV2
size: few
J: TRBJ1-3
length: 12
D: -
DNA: TGTGCCAGCCAGGGTTTTGGAAACACCATATATTTT
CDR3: CASQGFGNTIYF

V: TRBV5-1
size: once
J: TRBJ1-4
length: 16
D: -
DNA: TGCGCCAGCAGCCCCTCAACAGCCGGGGTCAATGAAAAACTGTTTTTT
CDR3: CASSPSTAGVNEKLFF

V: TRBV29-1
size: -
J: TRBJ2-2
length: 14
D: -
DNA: TGCAGCGTTGAATCTGCCAGGGTAACCGGGGAGCTGTTTTTT
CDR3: CSVESARVTGELFF

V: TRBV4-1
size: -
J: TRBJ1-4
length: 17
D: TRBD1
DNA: TGCGCCAGCAGCCAAAAAGATCCGGGACAGCGGAATGAAAAACTGTTTTTT
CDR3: CASSQKDPGQRNEKLFF

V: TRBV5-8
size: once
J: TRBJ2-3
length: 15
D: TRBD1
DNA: TGTGCCAGCAGCTTTAAGGGACAGGCTGCAGATACGCAGTATTTT
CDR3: CASSFKGQAADTQYF

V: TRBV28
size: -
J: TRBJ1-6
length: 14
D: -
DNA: TGTGCCAGCAGCCCGGAGGCTAGGAGATCACCCCTCCACTTT
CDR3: CASSPEARRSPLHF

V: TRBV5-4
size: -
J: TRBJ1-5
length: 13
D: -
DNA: TGTGCCAGCTCCATCGGGGTAGATCAGCCCCAGCATTTT
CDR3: CASSIGVDQPQHF

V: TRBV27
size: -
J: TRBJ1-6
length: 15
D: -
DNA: TGTGCCAGCAGTTTATCTTGGACTTATAATTCACCCCTCCACTTT
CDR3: CASSLSWTYNSPLHF

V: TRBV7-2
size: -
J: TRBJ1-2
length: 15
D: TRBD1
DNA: TGTGCCAGCAGCGCCGACGGACAGGAGAACTATGGCTACACCTTC
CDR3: CASSADGQENYGYTF

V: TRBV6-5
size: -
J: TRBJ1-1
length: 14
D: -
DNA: TGTGCCATCACCCCGGGATTGGGGAGCACTGAAGCTTTCTTT
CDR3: CAITPGLGSTEAFF

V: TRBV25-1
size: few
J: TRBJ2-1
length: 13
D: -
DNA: TGTGCCAGCAGTGAATACAGGCAGGGGCAGCAGTTCTTC
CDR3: CASSEYRQGQQFF

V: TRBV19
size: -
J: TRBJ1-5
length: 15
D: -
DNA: TGTGCCAGTAATTCTCAGGGGAATAGCAATCAGCCCCAGCATTTT
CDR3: CASNSQGNSNQPQHF

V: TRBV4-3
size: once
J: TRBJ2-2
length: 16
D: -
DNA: TGCGCCAGCAGCCAAGCGGACTATGGGAACACCGGGGAGCTGTTTTTT
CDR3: CASSQADYGNTGELFF

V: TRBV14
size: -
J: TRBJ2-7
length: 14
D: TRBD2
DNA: TGTGCCAGCAGCCAATTTACTAGCGGCTACGAGCAGTACTTC
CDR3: CASSQFTSGYEQYF

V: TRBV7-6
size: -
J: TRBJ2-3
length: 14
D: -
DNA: TGTGCCAGCAGCCTCCAGGGTCCTGCAGATACGCAGTATTTT
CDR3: CASSLQGPADTQYF

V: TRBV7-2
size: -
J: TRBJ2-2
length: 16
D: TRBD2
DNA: TGTGCCAGCAGCGATTCGGGGGGGCCCAACACCGGGGAGCTGTTTTTT
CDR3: CASSDSGGPNTGELFF

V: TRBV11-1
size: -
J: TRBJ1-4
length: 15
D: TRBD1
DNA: TGTGCCAGCAGCCAACAGGGGACTTCTAATGAAAAACTGTTTTTT
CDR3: CASSQQGTSNEKLFF

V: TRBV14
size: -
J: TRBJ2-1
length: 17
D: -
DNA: TGTGCCAGCAGCCAAGATGACATCCCGCTCGGCTACAATGAGCAGTTCTTC
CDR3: CASSQDDIPLGYNEQFF

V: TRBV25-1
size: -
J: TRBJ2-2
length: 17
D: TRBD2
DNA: TGTGCCAGCAGTCCGGGACTAGCGGGAGTTAGCACCGGGGAGCTGTTTTTT
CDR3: CASSPGLAGVSTGELFF

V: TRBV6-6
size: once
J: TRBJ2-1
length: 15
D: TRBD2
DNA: TGTGCCAGCTGGTCCCAGGGACTAGCGGGAGACGAGCAGTTCTTC
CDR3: CASWSQGLAGDEQFF

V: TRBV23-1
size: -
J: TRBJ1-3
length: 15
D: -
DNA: TGCGCCAGCAGTCAATCCCCAGCGGACGGAAACACCATATATTTT
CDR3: CASSQSPADGNTIYF

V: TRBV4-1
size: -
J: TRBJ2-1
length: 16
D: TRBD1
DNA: TGCGCCAGCAGCCGCCGGGACAGGGGAACCTACAATGAGCAGTTCTTC
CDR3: CASSRRDRGTYNEQFF